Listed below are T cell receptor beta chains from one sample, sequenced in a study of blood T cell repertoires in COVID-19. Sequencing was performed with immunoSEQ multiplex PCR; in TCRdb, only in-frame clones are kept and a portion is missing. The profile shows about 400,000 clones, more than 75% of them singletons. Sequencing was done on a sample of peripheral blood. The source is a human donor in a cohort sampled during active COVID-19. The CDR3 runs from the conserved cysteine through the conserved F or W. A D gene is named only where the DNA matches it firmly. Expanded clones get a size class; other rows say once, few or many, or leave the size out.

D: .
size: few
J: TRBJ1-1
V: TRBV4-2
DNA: TGTGCCAGCAGCCTATCTAATTTCGACAGGTCCACTGAAGCTTTCTTT
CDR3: CASSLSNFDRSTEAFF

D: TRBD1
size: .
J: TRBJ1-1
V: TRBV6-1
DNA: TGTGCCAGCAGTGCAAGGGTCAGGGGGCGCCTAAAGGGGATTAGGGCTTTCTTT
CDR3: CASSARVRGRLKGIRAFF

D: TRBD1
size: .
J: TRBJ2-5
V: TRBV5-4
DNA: TGTGCCAGCAGAAAGACAGGGGGCCAAGAGACCCAGTACTTC
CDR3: CASRKTGGQETQYF

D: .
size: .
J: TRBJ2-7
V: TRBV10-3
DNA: TGTGCCATCACCCAGGGGTTGGAAACCTACGAGCAGTACTTC
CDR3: CAITQGLETYEQYF

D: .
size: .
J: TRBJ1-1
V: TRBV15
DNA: TGTGCCACCAGCAGAGAACTCCTTGGGAGGGACACTGAAGCTTTCTTT
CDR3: CATSRELLGRDTEAFF

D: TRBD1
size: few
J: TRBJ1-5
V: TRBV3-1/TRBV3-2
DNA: TGTGCCAGCAGCCAAGAAGGGCAGGGGGAAGCGCCCCAGCATTTT
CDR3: CASSQEGQGEAPQHF

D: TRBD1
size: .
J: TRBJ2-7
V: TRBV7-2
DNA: TGTGCCAGCAGCCCACCGGGACAGAAACTTTTGGAGCAGTACTTC
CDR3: CASSPPGQKLLEQYF

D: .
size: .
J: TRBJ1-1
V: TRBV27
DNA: TGTGCCAGCAGTTTTTTGGGGGAGGGCACTGAAGCTTTCTTT
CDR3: CASSFLGEGTEAFF

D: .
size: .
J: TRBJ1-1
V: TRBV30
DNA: TGTGCCTGGAGGAACAGGGTTGGCACTGAAGCTTTCTTT
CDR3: CAWRNRVGTEAFF

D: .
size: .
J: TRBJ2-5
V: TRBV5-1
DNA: TGCGCCAGCAGCTTTCGGGGAACCGGCGAGACCCAGTACTTC
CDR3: CASSFRGTGETQYF

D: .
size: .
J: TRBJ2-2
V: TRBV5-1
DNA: TGCGCCAGCAGCCTTACATTCGCCGGGGAGCTGTTTTTT
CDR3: CASSLTFAGELFF

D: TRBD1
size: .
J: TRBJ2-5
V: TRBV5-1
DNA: TGCGCCAGCAGCTTTCCCATGCCTGAGGGGGCAGAGACCCAGTACTTC
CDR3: CASSFPMPEGAETQYF

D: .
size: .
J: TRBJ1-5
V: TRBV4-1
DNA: TGCGCCAGCAGCCAAGGTGAGGTAAGCGGACAGCCCCAGCATTTT
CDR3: CASSQGEVSGQPQHF

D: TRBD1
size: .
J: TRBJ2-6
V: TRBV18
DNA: TGTGCCAGCTCACCTCTAAGGGGGCAGGCTGGGGCCAACGTCCTGACTTTC
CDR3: CASSPLRGQAGANVLTF

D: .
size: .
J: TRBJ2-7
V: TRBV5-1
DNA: TGCGCCAGCAGCTCTAGCCCCACCTACGAGCAGTACTTC
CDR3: CASSSSPTYEQYF

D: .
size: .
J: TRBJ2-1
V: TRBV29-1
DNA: TGCAGCGTTCGACTCAGGAGGGGTCTCGGTGAATACAATGAGCAGTTCTTC
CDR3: CSVRLRRGLGEYNEQFF

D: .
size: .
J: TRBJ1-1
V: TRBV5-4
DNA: TGTGCCAGCAGCTTACATAAAGGGGTGGCTAACACTGAAGCTTTCTTT
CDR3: CASSLHKGVANTEAFF

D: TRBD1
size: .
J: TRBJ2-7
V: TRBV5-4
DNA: TGTGCCAGCAGCCCAGCCGGGACAGGGCCCTACGAGCAGTACTTC
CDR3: CASSPAGTGPYEQYF

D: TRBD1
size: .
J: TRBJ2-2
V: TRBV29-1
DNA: TGCAGCGTTGGGACAGGGGGGAACACCGGGGAGCTGTTTTTT
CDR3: CSVGTGGNTGELFF

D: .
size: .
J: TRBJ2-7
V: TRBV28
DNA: TGTGCCAGCAGTTCCTTAAATTCCGGGTTCGAGCAGTACTTC
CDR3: CASSSLNSGFEQYF

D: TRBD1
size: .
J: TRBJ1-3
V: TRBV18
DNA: TGTGCCAGCTCACCACAGGGGGCTAAAGCTGGAAACACCATATATTTT
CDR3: CASSPQGAKAGNTIYF

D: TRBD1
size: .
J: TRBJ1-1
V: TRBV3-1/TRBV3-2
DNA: TGTGCCAGCAGCCTTTCCGGGACAGCCTTGACTGAAGCTTTCTTT
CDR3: CASSLSGTALTEAFF

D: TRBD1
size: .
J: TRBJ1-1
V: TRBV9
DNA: TGTGCCAGCAGCTTCTCGACAGGGGGTGCTGAAGCTTTCTTT
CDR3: CASSFSTGGAEAFF

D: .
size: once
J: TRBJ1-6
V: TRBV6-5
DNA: TGTGCCAGCAGCCGCGCCGCGGGGAAGAATTCACCCCTCCACTTT
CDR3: CASSRAAGKNSPLHF

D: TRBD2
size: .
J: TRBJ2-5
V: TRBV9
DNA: TGTGCCAGTAGCGATATGGCTAGCGGGGGGTCGGAGACCCAGTACTTC
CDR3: CASSDMASGGSETQYF

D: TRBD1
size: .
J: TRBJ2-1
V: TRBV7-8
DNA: TGTGCCAGCAGCCACCGGACAGGAAAGGTTTTGGCGGTTGAGCAGTTCTTC
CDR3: CASSHRTGKVLAVEQFF

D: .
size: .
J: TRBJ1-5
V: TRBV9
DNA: TGTGCCAGCAGCTCCGGACAGACTAGCAATCAGCCCCAGCATTTT
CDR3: CASSSGQTSNQPQHF

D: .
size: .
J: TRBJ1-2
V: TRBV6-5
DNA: TGTGCCAGCAGGACGGGAGGACCAGGGGACTATGGCTACACCTTC
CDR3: CASRTGGPGDYGYTF

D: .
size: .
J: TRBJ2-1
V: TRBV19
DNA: TGTGCCAGTAGTATCGGGGTCAACAATGAGCAGTTCTTC
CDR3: CASSIGVNNEQFF

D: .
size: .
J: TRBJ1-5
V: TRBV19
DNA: TGTGCCAGTAGAGACAGAGATCAGCCCCAGCATTTT
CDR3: CASRDRDQPQHF

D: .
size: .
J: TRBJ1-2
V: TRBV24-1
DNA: TGTGCCACCAGTGATTCAGGTATGGGGAGAGGCTACACCTTC
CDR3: CATSDSGMGRGYTF

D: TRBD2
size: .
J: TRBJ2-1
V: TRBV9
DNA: TGTGCCAGCAGCGTAGGTGCGGGAGGGTACAATGAGCAGTTCTTC
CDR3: CASSVGAGGYNEQFF

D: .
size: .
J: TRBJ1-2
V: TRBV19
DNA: TGTGCCAGTAGTATAGAGTGGCGGTCTAACTATGGCTACACCTTC
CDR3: CASSIEWRSNYGYTF

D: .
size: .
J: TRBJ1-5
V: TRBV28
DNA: TGTGCCAGCGCACAGGGATCTGGTAATCAGCCCCAGCATTTT
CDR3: CASAQGSGNQPQHF

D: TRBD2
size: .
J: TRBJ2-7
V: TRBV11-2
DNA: TGTGCCAGCAGCCCGACTAGCGGGACATCCCACGAGCAGTACTTC
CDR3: CASSPTSGTSHEQYF

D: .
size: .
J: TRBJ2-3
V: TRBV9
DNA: TGTGCCAGCAGCGTTGCAGGGTTAGATACGCAGTATTTT
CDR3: CASSVAGLDTQYF

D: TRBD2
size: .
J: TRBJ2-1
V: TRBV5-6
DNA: TGTGCCAGCAGCTCGACTAGCCTGGGGGAGCAGTTCTTC
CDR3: CASSSTSLGEQFF

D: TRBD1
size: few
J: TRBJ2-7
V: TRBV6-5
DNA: TGTGCCAGCAGGGACCGGGACAGGGACTACGAGCAGTACTTC
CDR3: CASRDRDRDYEQYF

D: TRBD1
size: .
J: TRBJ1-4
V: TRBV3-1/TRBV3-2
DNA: TGTGCCAGCAGCCAGGACGGGACAGTAACTAATGAAAAACTGTTTTTT
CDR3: CASSQDGTVTNEKLFF